These 10 T cell receptor beta chains were sequenced from one sample in a study of blood T cell repertoires in COVID-19. Produced via immunoSEQ multiplex PCR; TCRdb's table is partial and in-frame only. The sample holds around 140,000 clones, approximately 85% seen once. The sequenced sample consisted of peripheral blood. The source of these receptors is a man between 65 and 85 years old with acute or convalescent COVID-19.

Here the CDR3 DNA reads TGTGCCAGCAGTGACTCGACCAGGGAGGGCTTAAGCAATCAGCCCCAGCATTTT. Protein sequence: CASSDSTREGLSNQPQHF. This chain uses TRBV6-4 with TRBJ1-5; TRBD1 might be the D (5 bases). The CDR3 consists of 18 residues. Per germline, CDR1 MRHNA and CDR2 SNTAGT. Trimming cost V 0 bases and J 1 base, with 16 bases left between them.

This clone has a single count. The rearrangement uses TRBV10-1 and TRBJ2-2; TRBD1 is a possible D gene (6 bases). Germline V gene data show CDR1 as WNHNN and CDR2 as SYGVQD (reference sequence). V shed 4 bases and J shed 3 bases, with 12 bases lying between them. The CDR3 runs 15 residues. The DNA of the CDR3 is TGCGCCAGCAGTGGAAGACCAGGGGACACCGGGGAGCTGTTTTTT. Residues: CASSGRPGDTGELFF.

This rearrangement joins TRBV28 to TRBJ1-2, with 9 bases matching TRBD1. Germline CDR1 reads MDHEN; CDR2 reads SYDVKM. CDR3 length equals 13 residues. With V trimmed by 7 bases and J by 7 bases, 7 bases remained unmatched. CDR3 region: CASTLQGAGGYTF. CDR3 sequence (DNA): TGTGCCAGCACGTTACAGGGGGCGGGTGGCTACACCTTC.

The V call is TRBV2, the J call TRBJ2-4; 9 positions match TRBD1. Germline V gene lookup returns CDR1 SNHLY and CDR2 FYNNEI. The CDR3 covers 15 residues. V dropped 7 bases and J dropped 0; count of bases not matched to a gene: 4. The CDR3 sequence is CASKGQGVAKNIQYF. In DNA form, the CDR3 reads TGTGCCAGCAAGGGACAGGGCGTAGCCAAAAACATTCAGTACTTC.

The CDR3 bases are TGTGCCAGCAGTACCCCCGGACAGGGGGCAGGTACTGAAGCTTTCTTT. Its protein is CASSTPGQGAGTEAFF. V and J are TRBV28 and TRBJ1-1; TRBD1 aligns across 11 bases. CDR3 size: 16 residues. V trimming: 5 bases; J trimming: 5 bases; junction bases outside the gene matches: 10. CDR1 is MDHEN and CDR2 is SYDVKM in the germline V gene.

In this sample, this clone turned up many times. The chain employs TRBV7-3 and TRBJ1-1; a weak D match, TRBD1 (5 bases). The CDR3 length is 15 residues. CDR1 SGHTA and CDR2 FQGTGA come from the germline V gene. Trimming took off 6 bases at V and 3 bases at J, with 17 bases between the two ends. Here the CDR3 reads CASRPRSGGDTEAFF. As DNA, the CDR3 is TGTGCCAGCAGACCAAGGTCAGGAGGGGACACTGAAGCTTTCTTT.

This clone was seen once. V gene TRBV2 combines with J gene TRBJ1-4; D uncertain. The CDR3 consists of 15 residues. Germline V gene sequence: CDR1 SNHLY, CDR2 FYNNEI. Trimming removed 6 bases from V and 5 bases from J, with 16 bases in between. The CDR3 loop reads CASRLQAVLNEKLFF. The CDR3 DNA sequence: TGTGCCAGCAGGCTCCAGGCAGTCCTCAATGAAAAACTGTTTTTT.

The chain is built from TRBV5-1 and TRBJ2-7; D unresolved. Germline loops: CDR1 SGHRS, CDR2 YFSETQ. Trimming removed 4 bases at V and 3 bases at J, with 5 bases between. The CDR3 spans 11 residues. CDR3 nucleotide sequence: TGCGCCAGCAGCGTAAACTACGAGCAGTACTTC. Encoded protein: CASSVNYEQYF.

V is TRBV24-1 and J is TRBJ1-1; TRBD1 agrees at 11 bases. V lost 7 bases and J lost 7; bases outside the gene matches: 7. Germline V gives CDR1 KGHDR, CDR2 SFDVKD. The CDR3 has 14 amino acids. The DNA of the CDR3 is TGTGCCACCAGGGGGACAGGGGGTCAAGTTGAAGCTTTCTTT. As protein: CATRGTGGQVEAFF.

As DNA, the CDR3 is TGTGCCAGCAGACTGATAGCGGGGGAGGATAACAATGAGCAGTTCTTC. Protein: CASRLIAGEDNNEQFF. The chain links TRBV6-7 to TRBJ2-1; 9 nucleotides agree with TRBD2. TRBV6-7 qualifies as an ORF whose function is uncertain. The CDR3 covers 16 residues. V trimming: 6 bases; J trimming: 5 bases; junction bases outside the gene matches: 11.